The clone carrying this TCR beta chain was seen ten or more times. Antigen specificity is unknown. Preparation of the TCRbeta library was carried out with unique molecular identifiers. One entry per CDR3 protein results from TCRdb running MiXCR on the PCR reads. Among around 670,000 distinct CDR3 sequences listed, less than 15% were seen once. This CDR3 contains 13 residues. V trimming: 8 bases; J trimming: 11 bases; junction bases outside the gene matches: 13. Per the germline V gene, CDR1 is SGHKS and CDR2 is YYEKEE (reference sequence). This sample is part of a study of T-cell reconstitution after alpha-beta-depleted transplantation in children. Study-level results: In patients about two months after transplant, alpha-beta T cells reportedly arose from several hundred expanded graft clones. Surviving recipient T cells and intrathymic progenitors accounted for some patients' high TCRbeta diversity at day 60. One year post-transplant, T-cell counts and diversity were largely derived from T cells produced anew.

This receptor was obtained from a girl aged 2-10 years with congenital amegakaryocytic thrombocytopenia, due to receive a stem cell transplant. This specimen was PBMCs, taken before TCRalphabeta/CD19-depleted stem cell transplant. The J gene is TRBJ2-1, the V gene TRBV5-5, with 7 bases identical to TRBD1. CDR3 in DNA: TGTGCCAGTAGAATAGACGACAGGGAAAAGCAGTTCTTC. It specifies CASRIDDREKQFF.